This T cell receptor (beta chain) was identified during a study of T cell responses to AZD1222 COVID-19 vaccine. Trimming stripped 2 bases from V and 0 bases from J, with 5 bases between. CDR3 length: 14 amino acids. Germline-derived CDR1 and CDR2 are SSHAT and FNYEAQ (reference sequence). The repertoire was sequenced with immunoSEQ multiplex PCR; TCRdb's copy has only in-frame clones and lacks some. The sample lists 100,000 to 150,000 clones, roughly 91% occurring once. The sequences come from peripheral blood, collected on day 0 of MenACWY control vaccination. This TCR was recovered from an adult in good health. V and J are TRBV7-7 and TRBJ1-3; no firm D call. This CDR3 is CASSLISSGNTIYF. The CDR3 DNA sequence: TGTGCCAGCAGCTTAATAAGCTCTGGAAACACCATATATTTT.